One sample yielded the 27 T cell receptor beta chains listed below, sequenced in a study of blood T cell repertoires in COVID-19 (TCRdb year 2020). The protocol used for the library was the immunoSEQ multiplex PCR assay. Entries here come from immuneACCESS through TCRdb and include only in-frame sequences with V and J called. Some clones fail to appear in such tables; in the studies checked, an unresolved V gene covers under half of the shortfall, and the cause of the remainder is unknown. The sample table records some 68,000 clones; less than 95% of these occur just once. Of the sample, 0.52% is held by the ten largest clones. The sample taken for sequencing was peripheral blood. Receptors were obtained from a man over 45 with COVID-19, enrolled during active disease.

This chain uses TRBV3-1 (or the pseudogene TRBV3-2) with TRBJ2-1; TRBD2 aligns across 15 bases. With 3 bases clipped from V and 8 bases from J, the junction kept 8 bases outside the gene matches. The germline V gene has CDR1 LGHDT and CDR2 YNNKEL (reference sequence). The CDR3 is 17 residues long. The CDR3 DNA follows: TGTGCCAGCAGCCACGGGACTAGCGGGAGGCGAAATGATGAGCAGTTCTTC. Translated, it gives CASSHGTSGRRNDEQFF.

The CDR3 reads CSVQTDSKANYGYTF. The CDR3 DNA is TGCAGCGTCCAAACAGACAGTAAAGCTAACTATGGCTACACCTTC. The gene calls are TRBV29-1 and TRBJ1-2; tentatively, D is TRBD1 (5 bases). The CDR3 runs to 15 residues. Germline lookup yields CDR1 SQVTM and CDR2 ANQGSEA. The V and J ends lost 6 bases and 0 bases respectively, with 17 bases between them.

The V and J genes are TRBV7-9 and TRBJ1-3, with TRBD1 matching over 7 bases. Germline trimming cut 5 bases from V and 3 bases from J; bases unmatched to any gene: 7. The germline gives CDR1 SEHNR, CDR2 FQNEAQ (reference sequence). The CDR3 length is 15 residues. The chain's CDR3 is CASSPAGQSGNTIYF. In DNA, the CDR3 is TGTGCCAGCAGCCCCGCGGGACAGAGTGGAAACACCATATATTTT.

The genes are TRBV7-8 and TRBJ1-5, with 8 bases matching TRBD1. The CDR3 is 15 amino acids. Germline V lookup: CDR1 SGHVS, CDR2 FQNEAQ. V trimming: 7 bases; J trimming: 2 bases; junction bases outside the gene matches: 7. The CDR3 DNA is TGTGCCAGCACCATATCGACAGGGGGCAATCAGCCCCAGCATTTT. As protein: CASTISTGGNQPQHF.

Here the CDR3 reads CASTGAQGQPQHF. In DNA form, the CDR3 reads TGTGCCAGTACAGGGGCCCAGGGTCAGCCCCAGCATTTT. The chain couples TRBV19 to TRBJ1-5; the D gene is possibly TRBD1 (6 bases). This CDR3 comprises 13 residues. V lost 7 bases to trimming and J lost 6 bases, with 13 bases between them. The germline V gene encodes CDR1 LNHDA and CDR2 SQIVND (reference sequence). Full variable domain (remainder filled in from reference TRBV19 and TRBJ1-5): DGGITQSPKYLFRKEGQNVTLSCEQNLNHDAMYWYRQDPGQGLRLIYYSQIVNDFQKGDIAEGYSVSREKKESFPLTVTSAQKNPTAFYLCASTGAQGQPQHFGDGTRLSIL.

The chain combines TRBV19 with TRBJ1-2, with D possibly being TRBD1 (6 bases). CDR3 length equals 13 residues. The V end was cut by 5 bases, the J end by 4 bases, with 11 bases between. The germline gives CDR1 LNHDA, CDR2 SQIVND (reference sequence). CDR3 DNA sequence: TGTGCCAGTAGTTCGGGACAATCCTATGGCTACACCTTC. It yields the protein CASSSGQSYGYTF.

J is TRBJ1-2 and V is TRBV7-7; the D is unclear. Germline values: CDR1 SSHAT, CDR2 FNYEAQ (reference sequence). V was shortened by 1 base and J by 5 bases, with 17 bases between the two germline ends. The length of the CDR3 is 16 residues. For the CDR3, the DNA is TGTGCCAGCAGCTTAGGGCCGGAGGAATACCAATATGGCTACACCTTC. Encoded protein: CASSLGPEEYQYGYTF.

The chain employs TRBV6-5 and TRBJ1-5; D is perhaps TRBD1 (5 bases). Trimming took 2 bases from V and 4 from J, leaving 12 bases between them. The CDR3 sequence is 15 residues long. CDR1 and CDR2 (germline): MNHEY, SVGAGI. Here the CDR3 reads CASSYRGEPNQPQHF. The CDR3 region has the DNA TGTGCCAGCAGTTACCGGGGGGAACCGAATCAGCCCCAGCATTTT.

The chain couples TRBV7-8 to TRBJ2-2, with 7 nucleotides matching TRBD1. CDR1 is SGHVS and CDR2 is FQNEAQ in the germline V gene. V trimming: 5 bases; J trimming: 4 bases; junction bases outside the gene matches: 10. The CDR3 contains 16 residues. As DNA, the CDR3 is TGTGCCAGCAGCGCGCGAGTCCGGGACAGCACCGGGGAGCTGTTTTTT. Translating gives CASSARVRDSTGELFF.

As for this clone: At the DNA level, this CDR3 is encoded by other sequences in the same sample as well. CDR3: CASSDRGSSYNSPLHF. DNA for the CDR3: TGTGCCAGCAGCGACCGGGGGAGCTCCTATAATTCACCCCTCCACTTT. The rearrangement joins TRBV3-1 (or the pseudogene TRBV3-2) to TRBJ1-6; weak D call: TRBD1 (5 bases). V was shortened by 5 bases and J by 0 bases, with 11 bases between the two germline ends. The CDR3 is 16 amino acids. Germline V gene data show CDR1 as LGHDT and CDR2 as YNNKEL (reference sequence).

This sequence joins TRBV18 and TRBJ2-3, with 8 bases that match TRBD1. The CDR3 has 17 residues. From germline, CDR1 is KGHSH and CDR2 LQKENI. V lost 4 bases and J lost 6; bases outside the gene matches: 15. CDR3 DNA sequence: TGTGCCAGCTCACGCTCTTCATCCGGACAGGGCTGGGATACGCAGTATTTT. Protein sequence: CASSRSSSGQGWDTQYF.

This clone was seen a handful of times. The sample has other DNA sequences that encode this CDR3 too. The genes are TRBV19 and TRBJ2-7; TRBD1 is a possible D gene (5 bases). The V and J ends lost 8 bases and 2 bases respectively, with 7 bases between them. Germline V lookup: CDR1 LNHDA, CDR2 SQIVND (reference sequence). This CDR3 is 11 amino acids long. In DNA form, the CDR3 reads TGTGCCAGTCAAGGGGCCTACGAGCAGTACTTC. This translates into CASQGAYEQYF.

This clone was detected only a few times. The J gene is TRBJ1-3, the V gene TRBV5-5; D remains unclear. CDR1 SGHKS and CDR2 YYEKEE come from the germline V gene (reference sequence). The CDR3 has 13 amino acids. V lost 5 bases and J 3 bases, leaving 9 bases between the germline ends. The CDR3, as DNA: TGTGCCAGCAGGGGAGGAAATGGAAACACCATATATTTT. It is translated as CASRGGNGNTIYF.

The V call is TRBV7-2, the J call TRBJ2-7; D is perhaps TRBD2 (5 bases). The CDR3 spans 14 residues. Germline assignment: CDR1 SGHTA and CDR2 FQGNSA. Trimming removed 4 bases at V and 0 bases at J, with 10 bases between. The CDR3 loop reads CASSSRRDSYEQYF. In DNA, the CDR3 is TGTGCCAGCAGCTCCCGCCGGGACTCCTACGAGCAGTACTTC.

The chain uses TRBV3-1 (or the pseudogene TRBV3-2) and TRBJ2-3; 10 positions agree with TRBD2. Germline V gene data show CDR1 as LGHDT and CDR2 as YNNKEL (reference sequence). The J segment lost 2 bases and the V segment lost 4 bases, leaving 9 bases of the junction unmatched. The CDR3 sequence is 17 residues long. The CDR3 DNA follows: TGTGCCAGCAGCCGAAGACTAGCGGGCGACGTCACAGATACGCAGTATTTT. This sequence encodes CASSRRLAGDVTDTQYF.

The rearrangement uses TRBV29-1 and TRBJ2-2; D remains ambiguous. In germline, CDR1 is SQVTM, CDR2 ANQGSEA. The CDR3 has 13 amino acids. The V end was cut by 3 bases, the J end by 4 bases, with 9 bases between. As DNA, the CDR3 is TGCAGCGTTGAGAGAGAACCCACCGGGGAGCTGTTTTTT. Protein product: CSVEREPTGELFF.

In the case of this clone: Other DNA sequences of this sample code for an identical CDR3. The chain links TRBV5-1 to TRBJ2-5, with D possibly being TRBD1 (6 bases). This CDR3 has 13 residues. Germline V CDR1 and CDR2: SGHRS, YFSETQ. V was pared by 2 bases and J by 2 bases, with 7 bases between. CDR3 nucleotides: TGCGCCAGCAGCTTAGGACAGCAAGAGACCCAGTACTTC. Its protein is CASSLGQQETQYF.

The rearrangement joins TRBV5-5 to TRBJ2-7, with 8 bases matching TRBD1. The V gene's germline CDR1 is SGHKS and CDR2 YYEKEE (reference sequence). Losses at the gene ends were 8 bases for V and 11 bases for J; bases not matched to a gene: 15. This CDR3 spans 13 amino acids. CDR3 in DNA: TGTGCCAGTACTCCGGGACAGGAAACAGCAGAGTACTTC. As protein: CASTPGQETAEYF.

The genes are TRBV7-2 and TRBJ2-5; TRBD2 matches at 9 bases. CDR1 SGHTA and CDR2 FQGNSA come from the germline V gene. This CDR3 is built from 15 residues. Trimming took 5 bases from V and 2 from J; bases not matched to a gene: 6. DNA of the CDR3: TGTGCCAGCAGCAGTAGCGGGAGTCGTCAAGAGACCCAGTACTTC. This encodes CASSSSGSRQETQYF.

This chain connects TRBV6-5 to TRBJ2-7, with 7 bases identical to TRBD2. The CDR3 length is 15 residues. The junction had 2 bases not matched to a gene; V was cut back by 0 bases and J by 0 bases. In germline, CDR1 is MNHEY, CDR2 SVGAGI. Here the CDR3 reads CASSYSTSLSYEQYF. In nucleotides, the CDR3 is TGTGCCAGCAGTTACTCGACTAGCCTCTCCTACGAGCAGTACTTC.

The rearrangement uses TRBV4-1 and TRBJ2-5; 8 nucleotides align to TRBD1. CDR3 length: 14 amino acids. Germline V CDR1 and CDR2: MGHRA, YSYEKL. With 2 bases clipped from V and 4 bases from J, the junction kept 3 bases outside the gene matches. The CDR3 sequence is CASSQNGQGETQYF. DNA of the CDR3: TGCGCCAGCAGCCAAAATGGACAGGGAGAGACCCAGTACTTC.

The chain is built from TRBV30 and TRBJ1-2; TRBD1 matches at 7 bases. The V and J ends lost 4 bases and 1 base, in that order; junction bases with no gene match: 3. The CDR3 covers 13 residues. Germline CDR1 and CDR2: GTSNPN and SVGIG (reference sequence). CDR3 region: CAWTRGLNYGYTF. DNA for the CDR3: TGTGCCTGGACTAGGGGGCTTAACTATGGCTACACCTTC.

The rearrangement links TRBV12-3 or TRBV12-4 to TRBJ2-2; D gene unclear. V lost 5 bases and J 7 bases, leaving 5 bases between the germline ends. The CDR3 consists of 11 residues. DNA for the CDR3: TGTGCCAGCAGTCTGAGCGGGGAGCTGTTTTTT. Its translation is CASSLSGELFF.

This clone was seen just once. The genes are TRBV5-4 and TRBJ2-5, with TRBD1 identical over 7 bases. V gave up 2 bases and J gave up 5 bases; unmatched junction bases: 9. CDR1 is SGHNT and CDR2 is YYREEE in the germline V gene (reference sequence). CDR3 length: 15 amino acids. CDR3 DNA: TGTGCCAGCAGCTTAATAAGAGGGGGCAGGGAGACCCAGTACTTC. Protein product: CASSLIRGGRETQYF.

This clone was seen once. The chain has TRBV7-9 and TRBJ1-3; D is ambiguous. The CDR3 is made up of 15 amino acids. Deletions cut 2 bases from V and 4 bases from J, with 12 bases between. Germline-derived CDR1 and CDR2 are SEHNR and FQNEAQ (reference sequence). The CDR3 DNA follows: TGTGCCAGCAGCTTAATTGGCAGTGAAGGAAACACCATATATTTT. Protein: CASSLIGSEGNTIYF.

The rearrangement uses TRBV19 and TRBJ1-4, with TRBD1 as a possible D gene (5 bases). V was pared by 3 bases and J by 6 bases, with 17 bases between. The germline V gene has CDR1 LNHDA and CDR2 SQIVND (reference sequence). CDR3 length equals 16 residues. The CDR3: CASSIGGDPGDEKLFF. The CDR3 nucleotides are TGTGCCAGTAGTATCGGAGGAGATCCGGGGGATGAAAAACTGTTTTTT.

The chain recombines TRBV12-5 with TRBJ2-7; 8 nucleotides agree with TRBD1. This CDR3 has 13 residues. V shed 7 bases and J 12 bases; nucleotides not matched to a gene: 14. Looked up from germline, CDR1 is LGHNT and CDR2 is FRNRAP. CDR3 protein: CASEGDRRQSWYF. The CDR3 nucleotides read TGTGCTAGTGAGGGGGACAGGCGACAATCCTGGTACTTC.